The following is a T cell receptor beta chain sequence with its context. There is no known antigen for this receptor. No base-level quality is on record; no much larger clone is a single base apart. This specimen includes other DNA sequences encoding the same CDR3. Inclusive of the bounding cysteine and phenylalanine, the CDR3 is 13 residues long. Only the CDR3 DNA is retained, 39 bases long and in frame from the first base. The V end gives up 2 bases and the J end 5 bases, leaving 2 bases in the junction not matched to a gene. Reading the germline V gene (reference sequence) gives CDR1 GTSNPN and CDR2 SVGIG. These data are taken from a study of beta chain features in type 1 diabetes (dated by TCRdb to the late 2010s). In terms of the full investigation: Patients and healthy donors did not differ in mean age, gender distribution, total cell number or subset yield. A total of 85 million to 140 million sorted cells were examined across all samples, and a strong correlation was observed between cell number per subset and RNA yield. In the study, TCRB repertoires of sorted circulating CD4+ T cell subsets from recently diagnosed type 1 diabetes patients were compared with those of matched healthy donors. Whereas all 30 or so donors provided naive and central memory subsets, regulatory and stem cell-like memory subsets were isolated from just 8 patients and roughly 8 healthy donors.

The entire isolated RNA was reverse transcribed using the High Capacity cDNA Reverse Transcription Kit, and thus expressed TCRB transcripts were sequenced. Deep immunoSEQ sequencing was performed on naive, central memory and regulatory T cell samples, with an average of around 3.4 million total reads per sample. After sorted cells were lysed in RLT buffer, RNA was extracted with DNase-treated RNeasy Micro or Mini kits, with the choice depending on cell number. Each cell subset was processed separately to prevent cross-contamination, with patient and healthy donor samples processed together. Using the immunoSEQ multiplex PCR, TCRB sequences were amplified from cDNA into 87-bp fragments spanning the CDR3 region. Sequencing of the amplicons was performed on the Illumina HiSeq platform. Regarding the original processing steps: PCR bias was corrected computationally using synthetic template baselines, and reads within Hamming distance 2 were collapsed, with unmergeable singletons discarded. Reads were aligned against IMGT so that V, D and J genes, CDR3 length and insertions or deletions at six rearrangement sites could be assigned. Clonotype counts were normalized to sorted cell number within each subset before computing true diversity and Gini coefficients with the tcR R package. The overlap coefficient, calculated on TCRB nucleotide sequences, was used to quantify repertoire sharing. TCRdb stores this immuneACCESS table with in-frame sequences only. Part of the clones is absent; in the studies checked, under half of the shortfall reflects unresolved V genes, and no reason is known for the rest. V and J calls plus clone size are reproduced from that table; the DNA served to infer D and trimming. The sample table shows some 180,000 clones, and around 13% are seen once. The ten largest clones take up about 0.59% of the sample.

From each donor, a single peripheral blood sample of about 110 mL on average was drawn into heparinised tubes. A BD FACSAria II and a panel including CD45RO, CCR7, CD25, CD127, CD95 and CD27 were used to sort naive, central memory, regulatory and stem cell-like memory CD4+ T cells. A purity above 95% was achieved for all sorted populations. PBMCs were isolated immediately by Lymphoprep density gradient centrifugation and stained directly without culture. So that batch effects would be minimized, each experiment stained and sorted samples in pairs, pairing one healthy donor with one patient. Overall study outcomes, separate from this receptor: Because the HLA sub-analyses included only small numbers of individuals, any influence of HLA type on TCRB rearrangement was left unresolved. At VDJ recombination sites, type 1 diabetes patients had fewer insertions and more deleted nucleotides, which implies abnormalities in thymic rearrangement. The naive, central memory and regulatory TCRB repertoires appeared to resemble one another more closely among patients than among healthy donors. In all four CD4+ subsets, TCRB CDR3 length was moderately but significantly shorter in type 1 diabetes patients. Sequencing cDNA rather than genomic DNA could over-represent highly expressing activated cells, although activation and CD3 levels did not differ between groups. PCR might favor shorter templates, but patient and control samples were amplified and corrected together, so any skew would affect both groups equally.

The sequenced sample consisted of central memory CD4+ T cells from blood. In this chain, TRBV30 is recombined with TRBJ1-5; a stretch of 8 junction bases matches TRBD1. The sequence was collected from a woman in her late teens or twenties in good health. The CDR3 is CAWSLTGDQPQHF. The DNA reads as follows: TGTGCCTGGAGTCTGACAGGGGATCAGCCCCAGCATTTT.